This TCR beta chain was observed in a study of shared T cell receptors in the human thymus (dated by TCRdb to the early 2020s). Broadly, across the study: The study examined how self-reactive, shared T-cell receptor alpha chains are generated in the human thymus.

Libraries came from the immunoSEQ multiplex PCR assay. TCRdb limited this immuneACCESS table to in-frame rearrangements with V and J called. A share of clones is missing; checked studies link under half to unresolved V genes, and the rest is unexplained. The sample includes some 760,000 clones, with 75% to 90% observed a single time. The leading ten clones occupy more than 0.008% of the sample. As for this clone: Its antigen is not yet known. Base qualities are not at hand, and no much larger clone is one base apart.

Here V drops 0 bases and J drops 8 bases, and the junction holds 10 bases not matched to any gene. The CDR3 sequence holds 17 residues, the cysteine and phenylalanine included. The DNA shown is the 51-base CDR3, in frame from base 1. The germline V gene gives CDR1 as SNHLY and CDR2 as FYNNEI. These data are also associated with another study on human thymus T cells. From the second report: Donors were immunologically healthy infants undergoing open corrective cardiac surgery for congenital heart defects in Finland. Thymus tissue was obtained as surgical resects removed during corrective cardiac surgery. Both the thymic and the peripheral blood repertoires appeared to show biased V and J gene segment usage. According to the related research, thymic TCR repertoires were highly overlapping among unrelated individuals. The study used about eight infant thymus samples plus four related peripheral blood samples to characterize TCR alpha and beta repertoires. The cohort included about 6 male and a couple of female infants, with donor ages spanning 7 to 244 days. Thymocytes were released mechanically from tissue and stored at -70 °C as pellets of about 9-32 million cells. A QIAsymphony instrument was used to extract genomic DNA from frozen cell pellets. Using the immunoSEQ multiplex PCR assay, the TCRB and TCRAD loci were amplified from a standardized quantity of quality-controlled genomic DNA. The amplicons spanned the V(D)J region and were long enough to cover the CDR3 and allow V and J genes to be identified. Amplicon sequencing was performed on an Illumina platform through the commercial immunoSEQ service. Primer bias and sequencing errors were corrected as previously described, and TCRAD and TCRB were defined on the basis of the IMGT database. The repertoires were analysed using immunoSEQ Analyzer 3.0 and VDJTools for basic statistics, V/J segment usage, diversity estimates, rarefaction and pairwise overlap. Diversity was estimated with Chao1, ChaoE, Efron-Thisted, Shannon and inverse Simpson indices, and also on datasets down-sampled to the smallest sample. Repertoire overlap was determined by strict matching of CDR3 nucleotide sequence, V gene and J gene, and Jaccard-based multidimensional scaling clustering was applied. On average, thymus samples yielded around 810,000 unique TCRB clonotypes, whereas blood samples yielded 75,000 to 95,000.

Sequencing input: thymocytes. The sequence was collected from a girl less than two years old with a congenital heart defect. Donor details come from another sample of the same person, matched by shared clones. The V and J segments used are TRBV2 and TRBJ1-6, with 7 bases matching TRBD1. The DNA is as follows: TGTGCCAGCAGTGAAGCGGCCGGACAGGCGGCTTATTCACCCCTCCACTTT. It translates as CASSEAAGQAAYSPLHF.